One sample yielded the 19 T cell receptor beta chains listed below, sequenced in a study of T-cell reconstitution after alpha-beta-depleted transplantation in children. Unique molecular identifiers were used in preparing the TCRbeta library. Via MiXCR, TCRdb re-called the PCR reads, giving one row per CDR3 protein. The table has 200,000 to 250,000 distinct CDR3 sequences, approximately 11% seen once. Sequenced material: PBMCs, taken before TCRalphabeta/CD19-depleted stem cell transplant. The receptors derive from a child younger than two with acute myeloid leukemia, due to receive a stem cell transplant.

This clonotype showed up many times. The rearrangement links TRBV5-1 to TRBJ2-3, with TRBD2 identical over 7 bases. Trimming at V came to 4 bases and at J to 1 base, leaving 9 bases not matched to a gene. Germline V gene lookup returns CDR1 SGHRS and CDR2 YFSETQ. There are 16 residues in the CDR3. CDR3 DNA sequence: TGCGCCAGCAGCGCGGACTGGGGGGGTCGCACAGATACGCAGTATTTT. Its translation is CASSADWGGRTDTQYF.

This clonotype has a count of ten or more. This chain uses TRBV5-6 with TRBJ2-1; D possibly corresponds to TRBD2 (6 bases). The CDR3 extends over 15 amino acids. Trimming removed 4 bases from V and 0 bases from J, with 11 bases in between. CDR1 is SGHDT and CDR2 is YYEEEE in the germline V gene. The CDR3 DNA sequence: TGTGCCAGCAGCGCCGGGGGACGCTCCTACAATGAGCAGTTCTTC. Its translation: CASSAGGRSYNEQFF.

The chain joins TRBV3-1 to TRBJ2-5; TRBD2 matches at 9 bases. Unmatched junction bases numbered 4, after V lost 6 bases and J lost 5 bases. The germline CDR1 and CDR2 sequences are LGHDT and YNNKEL (reference sequence). The CDR3 consists of 13 residues. The CDR3 region has the DNA TGTGCCAGCAGGGGACTAGCAAGGGAGACCCAGTACTTC. It specifies CASRGLARETQYF.

Ten or more counts support this clonotype. The rearrangement joins TRBV28 to TRBJ2-5; the D gene could be TRBD1 or TRBD2 (5 bases each). The length of the CDR3 is 13 residues. V lost 6 bases and J lost 0, with 8 bases in between. The germline CDR1 and CDR2 sequences are MDHEN and SYDVKM. The CDR3 sequence: CASSWGYQETQYF. The CDR3 nucleotides read TGTGCCAGCAGCTGGGGGTACCAAGAGACCCAGTACTTC.

The V call is TRBV18, the J call TRBJ2-5; 7 bases are shared with TRBD1. This CDR3 region has 14 residues. V lost 8 bases and J lost 2; bases outside the gene matches: 8. Germline CDR1 KGHSH, CDR2 LQKENI. CDR3 sequence reads: CASKRGQEQETQYF. The CDR3 nucleotides are TGTGCCAGCAAAAGGGGGCAAGAACAAGAGACCCAGTACTTC. Full variable domain (rest looked up from reference TRBV18 and TRBJ2-5): NAGVMQNPRHLVRRRGQEARLRCSPMKGHSHVYWYRQLPEEGLKFMVYLQKENIIDESGMPKERFSAEFPKEGPSILRIQQVVRGDSAAYFCASKRGQEQETQYFGPGTRLLVL.

V usage is TRBV10-1 and J usage is TRBJ2-7; D possibly corresponds to TRBD2 (7 bases). The ends were cut back, 4 bases at V and 3 bases at J, with 13 bases in the middle. Germline values: CDR1 WNHNN, CDR2 SYGVQD (reference sequence). CDR3 length equals 14 residues. Here the CDR3 reads CASSGVGGDYEQYF. The CDR3 DNA reads TGCGCCAGCAGTGGAGTAGGGGGGGACTACGAGCAGTACTTC.

This clonotype was recorded at least ten times. This chain connects TRBV12-3 or TRBV12-4 to TRBJ2-2; TRBD1 matches at 8 bases. The junction had 12 bases not matched to a gene; V was cut back by 6 bases and J by 9 bases. This CDR3 is built from 15 residues. CDR3: CASRTRQGASWELFF. DNA of the CDR3: TGTGCCAGCAGGACGAGGCAGGGGGCTTCCTGGGAGCTGTTTTTT.

This clonotype was detected ten times or more. The chain employs TRBV10-3 and TRBJ2-7; perhaps TRBD1 as D (6 bases). Germline V gives CDR1 ENHRY, CDR2 SYGVKD. The CDR3 has 14 residues. The germline V and J ends were trimmed by 0 bases and 3 bases, with 9 bases remaining between them. This CDR3 is CAISESARGYEQYF. Here the CDR3 DNA reads TGTGCCATCAGTGAGTCGGCCAGGGGCTACGAGCAGTACTTC.

This clonotype was counted ten times or more. The chain uses TRBV7-3 and TRBJ1-1; D perhaps matches TRBD1 (5 bases). The CDR3 length is 15 residues. Deletions cut 5 bases from V and 1 base from J, with 14 bases between. Germline assignment: CDR1 SGHTA and CDR2 FQGTGA. CDR3 residues: CASSLSPGGNTEAFF. The DNA for the CDR3 is TGTGCCAGCAGCCTCTCGCCGGGGGGGAACACTGAAGCTTTCTTT.

This clonotype was seen a few times. This chain uses TRBV20-1 with TRBJ2-5, with D unresolved. V gave up 0 bases and J gave up 4 bases, with 12 bases separating them. Germline loops: CDR1 DFQATT, CDR2 SNEGSKA (reference sequence). CDR3 size: 14 residues. For the CDR3, the DNA is TGCAGTGCTAGAGATTCAATCTGGGGAGAGACCCAGTACTTC. This encodes CSARDSIWGETQYF.

This clonotype occurred many times. The V call is TRBV28, the J call TRBJ2-7, with D uncertain. Between the trimmed V and J ends, which lost 4 bases and 7 bases, there was a span of 17 bases. Germline CDR1 MDHEN, CDR2 SYDVKM. The CDR3 has 14 residues. CDR3 sequence (DNA): TGTGCCAGCAGTTCCTCCGCCCCTTTGCGGGAGCAGTACTTC. Translation: CASSSSAPLREQYF.

This clonotype was seen many times. The rearrangement uses TRBV5-8 and TRBJ2-6; possibly TRBD1 or TRBD2 for D (6 bases each). The ends were cut back, 1 base at V and 3 bases at J, with 11 bases in the middle. The germline V gene has CDR1 SGHTS and CDR2 YDEGEE. The CDR3 length is 16 residues. This CDR3 reads CASSLWGAHGANVLTF. DNA of the CDR3: TGTGCCAGCAGCTTGTGGGGGGCGCATGGGGCCAACGTCCTGACTTTC.

The CDR3 is CASRSLRRGQNTEAFF. The CDR3 DNA is TGTGCCAGCAGGTCCCTGAGGAGGGGTCAAAACACTGAAGCTTTCTTT. This rearrangement joins TRBV12-3 or TRBV12-4 to TRBJ1-1; D possibly corresponds to TRBD1 (5 bases). CDR3 length: 16 amino acids. V shed 6 bases and J shed 2 bases, with 19 bases lying between them.

This clonotype was seen many times. The chain uses TRBV20-1 and TRBJ1-5; D remains ambiguous. The ends were cut back, 2 bases at V and 0 bases at J, with 5 bases in the middle. CDR3 size: 13 residues. In germline, CDR1 is DFQATT, CDR2 SNEGSKA (reference sequence). DNA of the CDR3: TGCAGTGCTAGACAGGCTAGCAATCAGCCCCAGCATTTT. Protein: CSARQASNQPQHF.

This clonotype was counted many times. This chain links TRBV20-1 with TRBJ2-3; no reliable D call. V lost 6 bases, J lost 2 bases, and 12 bases lay in between. This CDR3 spans 13 amino acids. CDR1 DFQATT and CDR2 SNEGSKA come from the germline V gene (reference sequence). The CDR3 sequence is CSAQSRDTDTQYF. CDR3 in DNA: TGCAGTGCCCAGAGCCGAGACACAGATACGCAGTATTTT.

This chain uses TRBV4-1 with TRBJ2-7; 10 bases line up with TRBD2. CDR3 size: 16 residues. The V gene's germline CDR1 is MGHRA and CDR2 YSYEKL. After removal of 0 bases from V and 4 bases from J, the junction contained 6 bases not matched to a gene. CDR3 sequence (DNA): TGCGCCAGCAGCCAAGATAAAGCGGGAGGGAGGTACGAGCAGTACTTC. Translating gives CASSQDKAGGRYEQYF.

This clonotype has at least ten counts. The chain uses TRBV4-2 and TRBJ2-3, with D tentatively TRBD2 (5 bases). V lost 0 bases to trimming and J lost 2 bases, with 6 bases between them. CDR1 is LGHNA and CDR2 is YNFKEQ in the germline V gene. CDR3 length equals 14 residues. The CDR3 coding sequence is TGTGCCAGCAGCCAAGATGGACTCACAGATACGCAGTATTTT. The encoded protein is CASSQDGLTDTQYF.

As for this clonotype: Relative to the germline gene, one junction end is altered; a read error may explain this. The chain employs TRBV28 and TRBJ1-1; no clear D. CDR3 length equals 14 residues. Per germline, CDR1 MDHEN and CDR2 SYDVKM. The CDR3 region has the DNA TGTGCCAGCAGTTTATGGGGTGGGCAGCCCGAAGCTTACTTT. Its translation: CASSLWGGQPEAYF.

This chain connects TRBV19 to TRBJ1-4, with D possibly TRBD1 on 6 matching bases. V gave up 3 bases and J gave up 7 bases, with 12 bases separating them. The germline V gene has CDR1 LNHDA and CDR2 SQIVND (reference sequence). The CDR3 is 14 amino acids. CDR3 in amino acids: CASSMGAPREKLFF. Here the CDR3 DNA reads TGTGCCAGTAGTATGGGGGCGCCTCGTGAAAAACTGTTTTTT. The complete variable domain, with remaining parts taken from reference TRBV19 and TRBJ1-4, reads DGGITQSPKYLFRKEGQNVTLSCEQNLNHDAMYWYRQDPGQGLRLIYYSQIVNDFQKGDIAEGYSVSREKKESFPLTVTSAQKNPTAFYLCASSMGAPREKLFFGSGTQLSVL.